Shown below are 21 T cell receptor beta chains from a single sample sequenced in a study of cytomegalovirus exposure and HLA in healthy donors. The study ran its PCR with 60 Vbeta and 13 Jbeta primers. The assay was immunoSEQ multiplex PCR, and TCRdb's table has in-frame clones only and misses some. The sample records about 150,000 clones, around 83% being singletons. Source material: PBMCs. All receptors derive from a woman between 18 and 29 years old in good health and CMV-seronegative.

V and J are TRBV20-1 and TRBJ2-7, with D maybe TRBD1 (5 bases). Germline-derived CDR1 and CDR2 are DFQATT and SNEGSKA (reference sequence). The CDR3 spans 11 residues. V lost 6 bases and J 6 bases, leaving 12 bases between the germline ends. The CDR3: CSAVSGIEQYF. The CDR3 DNA follows: TGCAGTGCAGTATCAGGGATCGAGCAGTACTTC.

V is TRBV2 and J is TRBJ2-3, with 10 bases aligning to TRBD1. J was trimmed by 2 bases and V by 6 bases; bases with no gene match: 8. The CDR3 contains 16 residues. CDR1 SNHLY and CDR2 FYNNEI come from the germline V gene. The CDR3 is CASSTTGGLATDTQYF. The CDR3, as DNA: TGTGCCAGCAGCACGACAGGGGGCCTGGCCACAGATACGCAGTATTTT.

This clone was seen just once. V is TRBV4-2 and J is TRBJ2-1; maybe TRBD2 (7 bases). The CDR3 runs to 15 residues. V was clipped by 3 bases and J by 8 bases, with 17 bases between them. The germline V gene has CDR1 LGHNA and CDR2 YNFKEQ. CDR3 in amino acids: CASSQTTRGAYEQFF. In nucleotides, the CDR3 is TGTGCCAGCAGCCAGACCACCCGGGGGGCATATGAGCAGTTCTTC.

This chain connects TRBV7-2 to TRBJ2-1, with no clear D. Germline V lookup: CDR1 SGHTA, CDR2 FQGNSA. CDR3 length equals 16 residues. Deletions cut 1 base from V and 0 bases from J, with 10 bases between. The CDR3 DNA follows: TGTGCCAGCAGCTTAGGTGGCTACAGCTCCTACAATGAGCAGTTCTTC. It encodes CASSLGGYSSYNEQFF.

The V and J genes are TRBV7-6 and TRBJ2-3, with 7 bases aligning to TRBD2. The CDR3 is 17 amino acids. The germline gives CDR1 SGHVS, CDR2 FNYEAQ. V shed 1 base and J 0 bases; nucleotides not matched to a gene: 7. Written as DNA, the CDR3 is TGTGCCAGCAGCTTAGGGGCCGGGGGGTACAGCACAGATACGCAGTATTTT. This gives the protein CASSLGAGGYSTDTQYF.

The V call is TRBV27, the J call TRBJ1-5; D gene uncertain. This CDR3 comprises 13 residues. CDR1 and CDR2 (germline): MNHEY, SMNVEV (reference sequence). Deletions cut 6 bases from V and 0 bases from J, with 6 bases between. This CDR3 is CASSPLSNQPQHF. CDR3 DNA: TGTGCCAGCAGCCCCCTTAGCAATCAGCCCCAGCATTTT.

The J gene is TRBJ1-1, the V gene TRBV5-8; TRBD1 is a possible D gene (5 bases). This CDR3 has 14 residues. In germline, CDR1 is SGHTS, CDR2 YDEGEE. Trimming pared 4 bases from V and 1 base from J, leaving 11 bases between. The DNA of the CDR3 is TGTGCCAGCAGCCTTGGACAAACGAACACTGAAGCTTTCTTT. It translates to CASSLGQTNTEAFF.

J is TRBJ2-7 and V is TRBV4-1; 11 positions agree with TRBD1. Germline V lookup: CDR1 MGHRA, CDR2 YSYEKL. The CDR3 has 19 amino acids. The J segment lost 0 bases and the V segment lost 4 bases, leaving 14 bases of the junction unmatched. The CDR3: CASSPSGQGAHSGSYEQYF. For the CDR3, the DNA is TGCGCCAGCAGCCCCTCCGGACAGGGGGCGCATTCGGGCTCCTACGAGCAGTACTTC.

The chain carries TRBV11-2 and TRBJ2-2; possibly TRBD2 for D (6 bases). This CDR3 region has 16 residues. The V end lost 0 bases, the J end lost 4 bases, and 12 bases lay between the germline ends. Germline CDR1 is SGHAT and CDR2 is FQNNGV. The CDR3 loop is CASSLDRVGSTGELFF. CDR3 in DNA: TGTGCCAGCAGCTTAGATCGGGTCGGGAGCACCGGGGAGCTGTTTTTT.

In DNA form, the CDR3 reads TGTGCCAGCAGCTCGGGACTAGCGGGGGGGGCAGATACGCAGTATTTT. This gives the protein CASSSGLAGGADTQYF. The genes are TRBV7-9 and TRBJ2-3; 16 nucleotides match TRBD2. Germline V gives CDR1 SEHNR, CDR2 FQNEAQ (reference sequence). The J segment lost 4 bases and the V segment lost 4 bases, leaving 2 bases of the junction unmatched. The CDR3 sequence is 16 residues long.

The rearrangement links TRBV9 to TRBJ2-2; possibly TRBD2 for D (7 bases). Per germline, CDR1 SGDLS and CDR2 YYNGEE. V lost 4 bases, J lost 3 bases, and 10 bases lay in between. CDR3 size: 14 residues. The CDR3 sequence: CASSRGGDTGELFF. CDR3 coding DNA: TGTGCCAGCAGCAGAGGGGGGGACACCGGGGAGCTGTTTTTT.

The chain combines TRBV18 with TRBJ1-6; no firm D call. Deletions cut 5 bases from V and 9 bases from J, with 11 bases between. This CDR3 has 13 residues. Germline V CDR1 and CDR2: KGHSH, LQKENI. The CDR3 DNA is TGTGCCAGCTCAGGAAAGGAGGTTTCACCCCTCCACTTT. Translation gives CASSGKEVSPLHF.

The chain joins TRBV5-1 to TRBJ2-5, with a tentative D call TRBD2 (6 bases). Between the trimmed V and J ends, which lost 9 bases and 5 bases, there was a span of 17 bases. Germline V gene lookup returns CDR1 SGHRS and CDR2 YFSETQ. This CDR3 spans 13 amino acids. CDR3 nucleotides: TGCGCCACCGCTCCGGGACTTCGGGAGACCCAGTACTTC. Its protein product is CATAPGLRETQYF.

The chain has TRBV5-1 and TRBJ2-3; D gene uncertain. Germline values: CDR1 SGHRS, CDR2 YFSETQ. Trimming shortened V by 2 bases and J by 0 bases, and 16 bases separated the two germline ends. This CDR3 has 17 amino acids. CDR3 amino acids: CASSLSPRGKSTDTQYF. CDR3 sequence (DNA): TGCGCCAGCAGCTTATCACCCCGCGGTAAGAGCACAGATACGCAGTATTTT.

The chain is built from TRBV28 and TRBJ1-1; unclear D gene. The V end lost 5 bases, the J end lost 7 bases, and 11 bases lay between the germline ends. CDR3 size: 12 residues. Germline CDR1 and CDR2: MDHEN and SYDVKM. The CDR3 DNA sequence: TGTGCCAGCAGTATCGGGGTCGGTGAAGCTTTCTTT. Its translation: CASSIGVGEAFF. Full variable domain (outside the CDR3, taken from reference TRBV28 and TRBJ1-1): DVKVTQSSRYLVKRTGEKVFLECVQDMDHENMFWYRQDPGLGLRLIYFSYDVKMKEKGDIPEGYSVSREKKERFSLILESASTNQTSMYLCASSIGVGEAFFGQGTRLTVV.

The V and J genes are TRBV10-3 and TRBJ1-1; tentative D call: TRBD1 (5 bases). Germline lookup yields CDR1 ENHRY and CDR2 SYGVKD. The CDR3 is 15 amino acids. V dropped 6 bases and J dropped 0 bases, with 14 bases sitting between them. The CDR3 DNA reads as TGTGCCATCAGGGAGAAGGACATTATGAACACTGAAGCTTTCTTT. It translates to CAIREKDIMNTEAFF.

The DNA of the CDR3 is TGTGCCAGCAGCAAAATCCCTCCCGTGCAGTCCCAAGAGACCCAGTACTTC. Encoded protein: CASSKIPPVQSQETQYF. This chain joins TRBV21-1 and TRBJ2-5; TRBD1, as called in the table, went unchecked against the DNA. TRBV21-1 is termed a pseudogene. CDR3 length: 17 residues.

This chain uses TRBV19 with TRBJ1-1; a weak D match, TRBD1 (6 bases). Germline lookup yields CDR1 LNHDA and CDR2 SQIVND (reference sequence). Trimming cost V 6 bases and J 7 bases, with 15 bases left between them. The CDR3 consists of 13 residues. CDR3 amino acids: CASSRRMDSEAFF. The DNA of the CDR3 is TGTGCCAGTAGCCGGCGGATGGACAGTGAAGCTTTCTTT.

The chain links TRBV11-1 to TRBJ2-7, with TRBD2 as a possible D gene (5 bases). The CDR3 is 14 amino acids. V lost 4 bases and J 1 base, leaving 11 bases between the germline ends. The germline V gene has CDR1 SGHAT and CDR2 FQDESV (reference sequence). This CDR3 reads CASSSGLVSYEQYF. The CDR3 DNA reads TGTGCCAGCAGCTCCGGACTCGTTTCCTACGAGCAGTACTTC.

This clone has a single count. The sample carries other DNA sequences with the same CDR3. This chain uses TRBV2 with TRBJ2-7; no clear D gene. The germline V gene has CDR1 SNHLY and CDR2 FYNNEI. The CDR3 spans 10 residues. V gave up 7 bases and J gave up 4 bases, with 5 bases separating them. The CDR3 sequence: CASTLYEQYF. CDR3 nucleotides: TGTGCCAGCACTCTTTACGAGCAGTACTTC.

This chain uses TRBV27 with TRBJ2-1; TRBD1 matches 7 bases. V lost 6 bases to trimming and J lost 5 bases; unmatched junction nucleotides: 7. This CDR3 comprises 14 residues. From germline, CDR1 is MNHEY and CDR2 SMNVEV (reference sequence). The CDR3 DNA reads TGTGCCAGCAGCTTGGGGGACAGCGACAATGAGCAGTTCTTC. Its translation: CASSLGDSDNEQFF.